A selection of T cell receptor beta chains follows, all from one sample in a study of post-analysis software for immune sequencing data. TCRdb itself ran the PCR reads through MiXCR, one entry per CDR3 protein. Here the sample spans 600,000 to 700,000 distinct CDR3 sequences, approximately 59% being singletons. Sequencing used blood. The receptors were gathered from a girl aged 2-15 years with multiple sclerosis. Each CDR3 is given with its conserved first and last residue. D genes are given only for firm matches. Part of the rows lack a size; the others show once, few, many or a class for expanded clones.

- TRBJ2-1 TRBD1 TRBV12-3/TRBV12-4 CASSYRPGQLSNEQFF TGTGCCAGCAGTTACCGACCGGGACAGCTTTCCAATGAGCAGTTCTTC
- TRBJ2-7 - TRBV5-1 CASSLESPHEQYF TGCGCCAGCAGCTTGGAATCCCCCCACGAGCAGTACTTC
- TRBJ2-5 - TRBV2 CASSAEIEETQYF TGTGCCAGCAGTGCGGAGATCGAAGAGACCCAGTACTTC
- TRBJ2-7 - TRBV5-5 CASSNRDTYEQYF TGTGCCAGCAGCAACCGGGACACCTACGAGCAGTACTTC
- TRBJ2-4 - TRBV11-2 CTSSLAGGAQGNIQYF TGTACCAGCAGCTTAGCTGGGGGAGCTCAGGGTAACATTCAGTACTTC
- TRBJ2-7 - TRBV4-2 CASSLKISGEQYF TGTGCCAGCAGCCTAAAGATATCGGGCGAGCAGTACTTC
- TRBJ2-7 - TRBV5-1 CASSPREGANEQYF TGCGCCAGCAGCCCGAGAGAAGGGGCCAACGAGCAGTACTTC
few TRBJ2-1 TRBD2 TRBV6-2/TRBV6-3 CASTLTTSGGLPYNEQFF TGTGCCAGCACTTTGACGACTAGCGGGGGGCTCCCCTACAATGAGCAGTTCTTC
- TRBJ1-2 - TRBV6-6 CASTAAANYGYTF TGTGCCAGCACCGCGGCGGCGAACTATGGCTACACCTTC
- TRBJ2-5 TRBD2 TRBV29-1 CSVDRRGTETQYF TGCAGCGTTGACAGGCGGGGGACGGAGACCCAGTACTTC
- TRBJ2-3 - TRBV4-1 CASSRVGTRGTDTQYF TGCGCCAGCAGCCGAGTCGGGACAAGAGGCACAGATACGCAGTATTTT